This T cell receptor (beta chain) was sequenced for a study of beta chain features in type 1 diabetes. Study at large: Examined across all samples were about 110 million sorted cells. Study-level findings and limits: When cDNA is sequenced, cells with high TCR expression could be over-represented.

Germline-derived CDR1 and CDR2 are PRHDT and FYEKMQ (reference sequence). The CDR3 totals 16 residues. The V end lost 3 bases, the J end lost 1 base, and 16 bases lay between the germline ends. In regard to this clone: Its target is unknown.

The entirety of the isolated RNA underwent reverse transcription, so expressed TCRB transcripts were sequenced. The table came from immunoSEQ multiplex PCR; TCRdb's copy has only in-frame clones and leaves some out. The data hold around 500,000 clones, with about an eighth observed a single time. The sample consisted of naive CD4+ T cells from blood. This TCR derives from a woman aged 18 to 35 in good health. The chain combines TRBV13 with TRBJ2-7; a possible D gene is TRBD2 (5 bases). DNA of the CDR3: TGTGCCAGCAGCTTCCTCGGCTGGACGGGGTCCTACGAGCAGTACTTC. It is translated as CASSFLGWTGSYEQYF.